The 23 T cell receptor beta chains in this list originate from one sample, sequenced in a study of blood T cells in healthy people across ages. The use of a sample-barcoded 5' primer and a J-beta primer mix characterized a second PCR of about 7 to 12 cycles. TCRdb reprocessed the 5' RACE reads with MiXCR, giving one entry per CDR3 protein. Among roughly 1.6 million distinct CDR3 sequences listed, 30% to 35% were seen once. The sequencing input was blood. The receptors here all came from a woman younger than 45 in good health.

There are a few counts of this clonotype. J is TRBJ2-1 and V is TRBV3-1; the D is unclear. This CDR3 has 17 amino acids. The germline V gene encodes CDR1 LGHDT and CDR2 YNNKEL (reference sequence). V lost 3 bases, J lost 0 bases, and 15 bases lay in between. Here the CDR3 reads CASSQPGKGSSYNEQFF. CDR3 bases: TGTGCCAGCAGCCAGCCAGGTAAGGGAAGCTCCTACAATGAGCAGTTCTTC.

V gene TRBV6-2 or TRBV6-3 combines with J gene TRBJ1-1, with D perhaps TRBD1 (5 bases). The germline V gene encodes CDR1 MNHEY and CDR2 SVGEGT. The CDR3 contains 15 residues. Trimming took off 8 bases at V and 0 bases at J, with 16 bases between the two ends. CDR3 sequence (DNA): TGTGCCAGCTTCGAAACGGGGCGGTTGAACACTGAAGCTTTCTTT. It encodes CASFETGRLNTEAFF.

This clonotype occurred a few times. CDR3 in amino acids: CASRPVDRGGNYGYTF. CDR3 sequence (DNA): TGTGCCAGCCGGCCAGTCGACAGAGGAGGGAACTATGGCTACACCTTC. The chain links TRBV6-1 to TRBJ1-2; possible D gene TRBD1, 5 bases. V gave up 8 bases and J gave up 2 bases, with 21 bases separating them. Germline CDR1 reads MNHNS; CDR2 reads SASEGT. The CDR3 spans 16 residues.

The V and J genes are TRBV9 and TRBJ1-1; no reliable D call. The CDR3 is 12 residues long. CDR1 is SGDLS, CDR2 YYNGEE, per germline. V was cut by 4 bases and J by 3 bases, with 7 bases left in between. The CDR3 DNA reads as TGTGCCAGCAGCACTGATTACACTGAAGCTTTCTTT. The encoded protein is CASSTDYTEAFF.

The chain couples TRBV6-1 to TRBJ2-7; 13 bases fit TRBD2. V shed 6 bases and J 2 bases; nucleotides not matched to a gene: 10. This CDR3 spans 17 amino acids. The germline CDR1 and CDR2 sequences are MNHNS and SASEGT. CDR3 sequence: CASRARTSGSFTYEQYF. CDR3 nucleotides: TGTGCCAGCAGGGCACGGACTAGCGGGAGTTTCACCTACGAGCAGTACTTC.

The chain recombines TRBV7-3 with TRBJ2-6; 10 bases align to TRBD2. V dropped 4 bases and J dropped 4; count of bases not matched to a gene: 4. CDR1 SGHTA and CDR2 FQGTGA come from the germline V gene. This CDR3 comprises 16 residues. CDR3 nucleotide sequence: TGTGCCAGCAGCTCTAGCGGGAGTTACGGGGCCAACGTCCTGACTTTC. It specifies CASSSSGSYGANVLTF.

At least ten counts were recorded for this clonotype. V gene TRBV7-2 combines with J gene TRBJ2-1; possibly TRBD1 for D (5 bases). CDR3 length equals 13 residues. The V gene's germline CDR1 is SGHTA and CDR2 FQGNSA. V was clipped by 2 bases and J by 6 bases, with 8 bases between them. CDR3 amino acids: CASSLRGRNEQFF. The DNA for the CDR3 is TGTGCCAGCAGCTTAAGGGGCCGCAATGAGCAGTTCTTC.

The chain recombines TRBV20-1 with TRBJ2-7, with no clear D. V gave up 6 bases and J gave up 3 bases, with 18 bases separating them. The germline gives CDR1 DFQATT, CDR2 SNEGSKA (reference sequence). This CDR3 spans 14 amino acids. The CDR3 spells CSANGRASSYEQYF. The CDR3 bases are TGCAGTGCCAACGGTCGGGCTTCGAGCTACGAGCAGTACTTC.

The chain uses TRBV21-1 and TRBJ2-1; the listed D gene, TRBD2, was not tested against the DNA. TRBV21-1 is noted as a pseudogene. The CDR3 is 16 residues long. In DNA form, the CDR3 reads TGTGCCAGCAGCAAAGAGGTAGCGGGGGGGCACGATGAGCAGTTCTTC. As protein: CASSKEVAGGHDEQFF.

The CDR3, as DNA: TGCAGTGCTAGAGATCTAGCGGGAGGGGTTGCAGATACGCAGTATTTT. This sequence encodes CSARDLAGGVADTQYF. The chain combines TRBV20-1 with TRBJ2-3; TRBD2 matches at 12 bases. The CDR3 covers 16 residues. Germline V gene sequence: CDR1 DFQATT, CDR2 SNEGSKA (reference sequence). The V gene end was trimmed by 0 bases and the J gene end by 4 bases; junction bases not matched to a gene: 5.

The CDR3 sequence is CASSRAGGREQFF. In DNA, the CDR3 is TGTGCCAGCAGCCGAGCGGGGGGCCGGGAGCAGTTCTTC. The J gene is TRBJ2-1, the V gene TRBV11-2, with TRBD2 identical over 9 bases. CDR3 length: 13 amino acids. Germline V gene lookup returns CDR1 SGHAT and CDR2 FQNNGV. Losses at the gene ends were 5 bases for V and 10 bases for J; bases not matched to a gene: 6. The full variable domain, rest sourced from reference TRBV11-2 and TRBJ2-1, is EAGVAQSPRYKIIEKRQSVAFWCNPISGHATLYWYQQILGQGPKLLIQFQNNGVVDDSQLPKDRFSAERLKGVDSTLKIQPAKLEDSAVYLCASSRAGGREQFFGPGTRLTVL.

The gene calls are TRBV27 and TRBJ2-7; maybe TRBD1 (5 bases). CDR3 length: 13 residues. V lost 0 bases to trimming and J lost 5 bases, with 8 bases between them. Germline assignment: CDR1 MNHEY and CDR2 SMNVEV (reference sequence). Written as DNA, the CDR3 is TGTGCCAGCAGTTTATCAGTCAGGGACGAGCAGTACTTC. The encoded protein is CASSLSVRDEQYF.

Only a few counts were recorded for this clonotype. The J gene is TRBJ2-1, the V gene TRBV20-1; 7 bases line up with TRBD2. After removal of 0 bases from V and 3 bases from J, the junction contained 11 bases not matched to a gene. The CDR3 is 17 amino acids. Germline CDR1 DFQATT, CDR2 SNEGSKA (reference sequence). The CDR3: CSARDLGLADLYNEQFF. For the CDR3, the DNA is TGCAGTGCTAGAGATCTAGGGCTAGCGGACCTCTACAATGAGCAGTTCTTC.

This clonotype was observed a few times. The V and J genes are TRBV28 and TRBJ2-4; D remains unclear. Trimming removed 3 bases at V and 6 bases at J, with 9 bases between. This CDR3 contains 13 residues. Germline values: CDR1 MDHEN, CDR2 SYDVKM. CDR3 sequence: CASSFNLGNIQYF. The CDR3 DNA reads as TGTGCCAGCAGTTTTAATTTGGGAAACATTCAGTACTTC. Full variable domain (outside the CDR3, taken from reference TRBV28 and TRBJ2-4): DVKVTQSSRYLVKRTGEKVFLECVQDMDHENMFWYRQDPGLGLRLIYFSYDVKMKEKGDIPEGYSVSREKKERFSLILESASTNQTSMYLCASSFNLGNIQYFGAGTRLSVL.

The genes are TRBV4-1 and TRBJ2-6; no definite D call. V lost 2 bases, J lost 2 bases, and 7 bases lay in between. The CDR3 runs to 15 residues. Germline loops: CDR1 MGHRA, CDR2 YSYEKL. The CDR3 DNA sequence: TGCGCCAGCAGCCAAACGTTCGCTGGGGCCAACGTCCTGACTTTC. Protein: CASSQTFAGANVLTF.

This clonotype has just a few counts. The rearrangement uses TRBV4-1 and TRBJ2-7, with 7 bases lining up with TRBD2. This CDR3 is built from 14 residues. The trim removed 2 bases at V and 5 bases at J, leaving 6 bases unmatched. Germline CDR1 is MGHRA and CDR2 is YSYEKL. CDR3 in amino acids: CASSQTLAIDEQYF. CDR3 DNA sequence: TGCGCCAGCAGCCAAACACTAGCGATAGACGAGCAGTACTTC.

J is TRBJ2-5 and V is TRBV13; possibly TRBD2 for D (6 bases). This CDR3 has 14 amino acids. Germline CDR1 reads PRHDT; CDR2 reads FYEKMQ (reference sequence). The V gene lost 5 bases and the J gene lost 2 bases, with 12 bases spanning the gap. The CDR3 here is CASSPQRAQETQYF. The CDR3 DNA follows: TGTGCCAGCAGCCCCCAGCGGGCGCAAGAGACCCAGTACTTC.

V usage is TRBV27 and J usage is TRBJ2-1; the match to TRBD2 covers 10 bases. Trimming cost V 5 bases and J 7 bases; bases outside gene matches: 23. Germline assignment: CDR1 MNHEY and CDR2 SMNVEV (reference sequence). The CDR3 is made up of 20 amino acids. The CDR3 reads CASSPLLGGMSSGSQNEQFF. CDR3 bases: TGTGCCAGCAGTCCCCTCTTGGGGGGAATGTCTAGCGGGAGTCAGAATGAGCAGTTCTTC.

This clonotype was recorded at least ten times. The chain uses TRBV29-1 and TRBJ2-1, with a possible D match to TRBD2 (6 bases). V was pared by 3 bases and J by 13 bases, with 19 bases between. The CDR3 length is 13 residues. In germline, CDR1 is SQVTM, CDR2 ANQGSEA. Here the CDR3 DNA reads TGCAGCGTTGAGGCTCGGGACTCCAATTGCCAGTTCTTC. It yields the protein CSVEARDSNCQFF.

This clonotype has more than one count but fewer than ten. Here the CDR3 DNA reads TGCGCCAGCAGCCCCTCAGTGGAGAACACTGAAGCTTTCTTT. Translating it yields CASSPSVENTEAFF. The rearrangement joins TRBV4-1 to TRBJ1-1, with D unclear. V lost 4 bases, J lost 1 base, and 10 bases lay in between. The germline V gene encodes CDR1 MGHRA and CDR2 YSYEKL. There are 14 residues in the CDR3.

CDR3 protein: CSARVLAGREQYF. For the CDR3, the DNA is TGCAGTGCCCGAGTGCTAGCGGGAAGAGAGCAGTACTTC. The chain couples TRBV20-1 to TRBJ2-7, with 9 bases fitting TRBD2. CDR3 length: 13 amino acids. V shed 6 bases, J shed 7 bases, and the junction held 10 bases outside the gene matches. In germline, CDR1 is DFQATT, CDR2 SNEGSKA (reference sequence).

This chain links TRBV3-1 with TRBJ1-1; 12 nucleotides line up with TRBD1. V lost 5 bases and J lost 8; bases outside the gene matches: 6. This CDR3 contains 14 residues. Germline CDR1 is LGHDT and CDR2 is YNNKEL (reference sequence). The CDR3 DNA reads TGTGCCAGCAGCACAACGGGGACAGGGGGCGAAGCTTTCTTT. This codes for CASSTTGTGGEAFF.

There are a few counts of this clonotype. The gene calls are TRBV28 and TRBJ2-7; no firm D call. CDR3 length: 14 amino acids. The ends were cut back, 6 bases at V and 4 bases at J, with 16 bases in the middle. Germline V gene data show CDR1 as MDHEN and CDR2 as SYDVKM. The CDR3 loop reads CASSVETSLYEQYF. In DNA form, the CDR3 reads TGTGCCAGCAGCGTGGAGACTTCTTTATACGAGCAGTACTTC. Looking up the rest from reference TRBV28 and TRBJ2-7 gives the full variable domain: DVKVTQSSRYLVKRTGEKVFLECVQDMDHENMFWYRQDPGLGLRLIYFSYDVKMKEKGDIPEGYSVSREKKERFSLILESASTNQTSMYLCASSVETSLYEQYFGPGTRLTVT.